The rows below give T cell receptor beta chains drawn from one sample of a study of breast tumors, draining lymph nodes, adjacent tissues. A single record per CDR3 protein comes from TCRdb applying MiXCR to the multiplex PCR reads. Among 25,000 to 40,000 distinct CDR3 sequences listed, 60% to 70% were seen once. The sequencing input was breast tumor tissue. The receptors derive from a female donor with breast cancer. Some clones in this sample may be carry-over from other donors' samples. Each CDR3 is given with its conserved first and last residue. Each record gives: V gene, J gene, clone size, CDR3 length, D gene, CDR3 protein, CDR3 DNA. The D gene is left open where the match is weak. Size is stated for part of the rows, as once, few or many counts, or as a class when the clone is expanded.

V: TRBV28; J: TRBJ1-2; size: many; length: 13; D: TRBD1; CDR3: CASSPPTGAGYTF; DNA: TGTGCCAGCAGTCCCCCGACAGGGGCTGGCTACACCTTC
V: TRBV10-2; J: TRBJ2-7; size: -; length: 15; D: -; CDR3: CASSKGRLGSCEQYF; DNA: TGCGCCAGCAGCAAAGGGCGGTTGGGGAGCTGCGAGCAGTACTTC
V: TRBV5-5; J: TRBJ2-2; size: many; length: 19; D: TRBD2; CDR3: CASTLKAVAGVPNTGELFF; DNA: TGTGCCAGCACCTTGAAGGCGGTAGCGGGGGTCCCGAACACCGGGGAGCTGTTTTTT
V: TRBV20-1; J: TRBJ1-2; size: -; length: 14; D: -; CDR3: CSAREGNYNYGYTF; DNA: TGCAGTGCTAGAGAGGGCAACTATAACTATGGCTACACCTTC
V: TRBV6-1; J: TRBJ2-5; size: -; length: 14; D: -; CDR3: CASSAQGSGETQYF; DNA: TGTGCCAGCAGTGCTCAGGGTTCGGGAGAGACCCAGTACTTC
V: TRBV5-1; J: TRBJ1-2; size: -; length: 13; D: -; CDR3: CASSLTANYGYTF; DNA: TGCGCCAGCAGCTTGACGGCTAACTATGGCTACACCTTC
V: TRBV29-1; J: TRBJ2-7; size: -; length: 12; D: -; CDR3: CSVEVLGGEQYF; DNA: TGCAGCGTTGAAGTATTGGGGGGCGAGCAGTACTTC
V: TRBV14; J: TRBJ1-1; size: -; length: 14; D: -; CDR3: CASSRRRANTEAFF; DNA: TGTGCCAGCAGCCGAAGGCGGGCAAACACTGAAGCTTTCTTT
V: TRBV5-1; J: TRBJ2-7; size: -; length: 15; D: TRBD1; CDR3: CASSLGTARSYEQYF; DNA: TGCGCCAGCAGCCTCGGGACAGCACGCTCCTACGAGCAGTACTTC
V: TRBV19; J: TRBJ2-1; size: -; length: 18; D: -; CDR3: CASSIQPFIGQSYNEQFF; DNA: TGTGCCAGTAGTATCCAACCCTTCATTGGTCAATCCTACAATGAGCAGTTCTTC
V: TRBV6-5; J: TRBJ1-6; size: many; length: 13; D: TRBD1; CDR3: CASSHQTGGLTRF; DNA: TGTGCCAGCAGTCACCAGACAGGGGGGTTGACGCGATTT
V: TRBV2; J: TRBJ2-5; size: -; length: 14; D: -; CDR3: CASSERGNRETQYF; DNA: TGTGCCAGCAGTGAACGGGGGAACAGAGAGACCCAGTACTTC
V: TRBV19; J: TRBJ2-7; size: -; length: 15; D: TRBD2; CDR3: CASSIGGAGGYEQYF; DNA: TGTGCCAGTAGTATTGGAGGAGCGGGAGGCTACGAGCAGTACTTC
V: TRBV7-9; J: TRBJ1-3; size: -; length: 14; D: TRBD1; CDR3: CASSFRTGWDTIYF; DNA: TGTGCCAGCAGCTTCCGGACAGGGTGGGACACCATATATTTT
V: TRBV24-1; J: TRBJ2-2; size: -; length: 14; D: -; CDR3: CATSGRPNTGELFF; DNA: TGTGCCACCAGTGGACGGCCGAACACCGGGGAGCTGTTTTTT
V: TRBV2; J: TRBJ2-2; size: -; length: 17; D: TRBD1; CDR3: CASSPFIGQGVSGEPFF; DNA: TGTGCCAGCAGTCCGTTCATAGGACAGGGGGTATCCGGGGAGCCGTTTTTT
V: TRBV6-5; J: TRBJ1-5; size: many; length: 14; D: -; CDR3: CASSRDSYNQPQHF; DNA: TGTGCCAGCAGTCGCGACAGTTACAATCAGCCCCAGCATTTT
V: TRBV7-9; J: TRBJ2-7; size: -; length: 16; D: TRBD2; CDR3: CASSLVGGRADYEQYF; DNA: TGTGCCAGCAGCTTAGTCGGCGGGAGGGCCGATTACGAGCAGTACTTC
V: TRBV7-2; J: TRBJ1-1; size: -; length: 16; D: TRBD1; CDR3: CASSLAGRGRFGEAFF; DNA: TGTGCCAGCAGCTTAGCAGGCAGGGGGCGTTTTGGTGAAGCTTTCTTT
V: TRBV2; J: TRBJ2-3; size: -; length: 18; D: TRBD2; CDR3: CANSGELKREGGGDTQYF; DNA: TGTGCCAACAGTGGCGAGTTGAAGCGGGAGGGGGGGGGAGATACGCAGTATTTT
V: TRBV30; J: TRBJ2-7; size: -; length: 12; D: -; CDR3: CAWSPGHHEQYF; DNA: TGTGCCTGGAGTCCTGGACACCACGAGCAGTACTTC
V: TRBV10-2; J: TRBJ2-7; size: -; length: 14; D: TRBD1; CDR3: CASSHRTGEYEQYF; DNA: TGCGCCAGCTCCCACCGGACAGGGGAGTACGAGCAGTACTTC
V: TRBV11-2; J: TRBJ1-4; size: many; length: 14; D: -; CDR3: CASSLGTADEKLFF; DNA: TGTGCCAGCAGCTTAGGGACAGCTGATGAAAAACTGTTTTTT
V: TRBV20-1; J: TRBJ1-3; size: -; length: 15; D: -; CDR3: CSAGGRLNSGNTIYF; DNA: TGCAGTGCTGGTGGACGTCTGAACTCTGGAAACACCATATATTTT
V: TRBV13; J: TRBJ2-5; size: many; length: 13; D: TRBD2; CDR3: CASSFRGGKTQYF; DNA: TGTGCCAGCAGCTTCCGGGGGGGGAAGACCCAGTACTTC
V: TRBV7-3; J: TRBJ1-6; size: -; length: 15; D: -; CDR3: CASSPRWGARSPLHF; DNA: TGTGCCAGCAGCCCCCGGTGGGGGGCGCGGTCACCCCTCCACTTT
V: TRBV5-1; J: TRBJ2-1; size: medium-sized; length: 13; D: TRBD1; CDR3: CASSPDRGNEQFF; DNA: TGCGCCAGCAGCCCCGACAGGGGCAATGAGCAGTTCTTC
V: TRBV5-1; J: TRBJ2-3; size: -; length: 16; D: TRBD1; CDR3: CASSWPGQGSTDTQYF; DNA: TGCGCCAGCAGCTGGCCGGGACAGGGTAGCACAGATACGCAGTATTTT
V: TRBV20-1; J: TRBJ1-1; size: many; length: 15; D: -; CDR3: CSARDARQTNTEAFF; DNA: TGCAGTGCTAGAGATGCCCGACAGACAAACACTGAAGCTTTCTTT
V: TRBV5-1; J: TRBJ2-6; size: once; length: 14; D: -; CDR3: CASSLRAGANVLTF; DNA: TGCGCCAGCAGCTTAAGGGCTGGGGCCAACGTCCTGACTTTC
V: TRBV3-2; J: TRBJ2-4; size: many; length: 17; D: -; CDR3: CASSHPPRTGGQNIQYF; DNA: TGTGCCAGCAGCCATCCCCCCCGGACAGGGGGCCAAAACATTCAGTACTTC
V: TRBV28; J: TRBJ1-2; size: -; length: 13; D: -; CDR3: CASSLLKIYGYTF; DNA: TGTGCCAGCAGTTTATTAAAGATCTATGGCTACACCTTC
V: TRBV10-3; J: TRBJ2-2; size: many; length: 14; D: TRBD2; CDR3: CAISGRALAGELFF; DNA: TGTGCCATCAGCGGGAGGGCCCTCGCCGGGGAGCTGTTTTTT
V: TRBV19; J: TRBJ1-4; size: many; length: 11; D: -; CDR3: CASSLGEKLFF; DNA: TGTGCCAGTAGCCTAGGGGAAAAACTGTTTTTT
V: TRBV10-3; J: TRBJ2-1; size: -; length: 20; D: TRBD2; CDR3: CAISEATSGRASKGDNEQFF; DNA: TGTGCCATCAGTGAGGCGACTAGCGGGAGGGCCAGTAAGGGTGACAATGAGCAGTTCTTC
V: TRBV9; J: TRBJ2-3; size: -; length: 17; D: -; CDR3: CASSAEGVNPSTDTQYF; DNA: TGTGCCAGCAGCGCTGAGGGGGTCAATCCGTCCACAGATACGCAGTATTTT
V: TRBV9; J: TRBJ1-6; size: -; length: 15; D: -; CDR3: CASSVEWGGNSPLHF; DNA: TGTGCCAGCAGCGTAGAATGGGGGGGCAATTCACCCCTCCACTTT
V: TRBV6-6; J: TRBJ1-5; size: many; length: 13; D: -; CDR3: CASRPGQGRPQHF; DNA: TGTGCCAGCAGGCCCGGGCAGGGACGGCCCCAGCATTTT
V: TRBV7-3; J: TRBJ2-3; size: few; length: 12; D: -; CDR3: CASSQGADTQYF; DNA: TGTGCCAGCAGCCAAGGGGCAGATACGCAGTATTTT
V: TRBV2; J: TRBJ2-3; size: -; length: 14; D: -; CDR3: CASSGGWIADTQYF; DNA: TGTGCCAGCAGTGGAGGGTGGATAGCAGATACGCAGTATTTT
V: TRBV4-3; J: TRBJ2-1; size: -; length: 15; D: -; CDR3: CASSQASGSRDEQFF; DNA: TGCGCCAGCAGCCAGGCCTCGGGCAGTAGGGATGAGCAGTTCTTC
V: TRBV10-3; J: TRBJ2-1; size: -; length: 16; D: TRBD2; CDR3: CAIRMGGTMSYNEQFF; DNA: TGTGCCATCAGGATGGGAGGGACCATGTCCTACAATGAGCAGTTCTTC
V: TRBV7-2; J: TRBJ2-1; size: few; length: 16; D: TRBD1; CDR3: CASSFLPGTVYNEQFF; DNA: TGTGCCAGCAGCTTCCTCCCCGGGACAGTCTACAATGAGCAGTTCTTC
V: TRBV20-1; J: TRBJ1-5; size: -; length: 20; D: TRBD1; CDR3: CSARPSYRDRGPLSNQPQHF; DNA: TGCAGTGCTAGACCCAGTTACCGGGACAGGGGGCCCCTTAGCAATCAGCCCCAGCATTTT
V: TRBV6-2/TRBV6-3; J: TRBJ1-2; size: many; length: 13; D: -; CDR3: CASSLAGRNGYTF; DNA: TGTGCCAGCAGTTTGGCAGGGCGAAATGGCTACACCTTC
V: TRBV20-1; J: TRBJ1-6; size: -; length: 17; D: TRBD1; CDR3: CSASLRTGSSYNSPLHF; DNA: TGCAGTGCCTCACTACGGACAGGGAGCTCCTATAATTCACCCCTCCACTTT
V: TRBV7-2; J: TRBJ2-7; size: medium-sized; length: 14; D: TRBD2; CDR3: CASSPTSGSAEQYF; DNA: TGTGCCAGCAGCCCGACTAGCGGGAGTGCCGAGCAGTACTTC
V: TRBV7-9; J: TRBJ2-7; size: -; length: 14; D: -; CDR3: CASSPWGDSREQYF; DNA: TGTGCCAGCAGCCCCTGGGGGGACTCCCGGGAGCAGTACTTC
V: TRBV7-9; J: TRBJ2-1; size: -; length: 16; D: TRBD2; CDR3: CASSFGGLAGGYEQFF; DNA: TGTGCCAGCAGCTTCGGCGGACTAGCGGGAGGGTATGAGCAGTTCTTC
V: TRBV2; J: TRBJ2-7; size: -; length: 15; D: -; CDR3: CASMGGGQISYEQYF; DNA: TGTGCCAGCATGGGGGGCGGACAGATCTCCTACGAGCAGTACTTC
V: TRBV5-1; J: TRBJ1-5; size: few; length: 13; D: -; CDR3: CASSLNGDQPQHF; DNA: TGCGCCAGCAGCCTAAACGGTGATCAGCCCCAGCATTTT
V: TRBV19; J: TRBJ1-2; size: -; length: 14; D: TRBD1; CDR3: CASSIPDREYGYTF; DNA: TGTGCCAGTAGTATACCGGACAGGGAATATGGCTACACCTTC
V: TRBV5-1; J: TRBJ2-3; size: once; length: 16; D: TRBD2; CDR3: CASSLATSGFTDTQYF; DNA: TGCGCCAGCAGCTTGGCGACTAGCGGGTTCACAGATACGCAGTATTTT